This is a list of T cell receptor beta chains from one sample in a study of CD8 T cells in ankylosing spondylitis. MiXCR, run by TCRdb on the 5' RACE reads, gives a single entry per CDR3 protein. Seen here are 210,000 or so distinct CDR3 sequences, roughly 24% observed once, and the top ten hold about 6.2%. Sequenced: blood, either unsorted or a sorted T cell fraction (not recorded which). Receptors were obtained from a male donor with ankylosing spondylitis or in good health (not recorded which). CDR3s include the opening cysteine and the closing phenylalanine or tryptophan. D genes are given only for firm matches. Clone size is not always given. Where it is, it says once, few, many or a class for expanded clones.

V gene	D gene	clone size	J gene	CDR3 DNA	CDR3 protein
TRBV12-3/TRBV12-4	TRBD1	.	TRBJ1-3	TGTGCCAGCAGTCGGGACAGCGGCCACTCTGGAAACACCATATATTTT	CASSRDSGHSGNTIYF
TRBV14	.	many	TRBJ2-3	TGTGCCAGCAGCCAAGAATCACTGCGACCGCAGTATTTT	CASSQESLRPQYF
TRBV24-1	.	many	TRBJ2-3	TGTGCCACCGGGCGGACCTACACAGATACGCAGTATTTT	CATGRTYTDTQYF
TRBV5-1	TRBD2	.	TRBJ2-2	TGCGCCAGCAGCTTCGAAGCGGGAGACACCGGGGAGCTGTTTTTT	CASSFEAGDTGELFF
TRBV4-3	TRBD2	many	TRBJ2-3	TGCGCCAGCAGCCCAGGGACTAGCGGGACCACAGATACGCAGTATTTT	CASSPGTSGTTDTQYF
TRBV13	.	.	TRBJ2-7	TGTGCCAGCAGCTACCTTGCGAAGCCGTCGGCGAGGGCCTACGAGCAGTACTTC	CASSYLAKPSARAYEQYF
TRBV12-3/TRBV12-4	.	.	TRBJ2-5	TGTGCCAGCAGTTTCGATAACGGAGCGGAGACCCAGTACTTC	CASSFDNGAETQYF
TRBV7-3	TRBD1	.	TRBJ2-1	TGTGCCAGCAGCTTAAGTTCCGGACAGGGGCAGTTCTTC	CASSLSSGQGQFF
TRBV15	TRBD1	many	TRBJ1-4	TGTGCCACCAGCAGAAAGGGACAGCCAAATGAAAAACTGTTTTTT	CATSRKGQPNEKLFF
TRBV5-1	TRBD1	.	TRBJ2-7	TGCGCCAGCAGAAAGACAGGGCCTACCTACGAGCAGTACTTC	CASRKTGPTYEQYF
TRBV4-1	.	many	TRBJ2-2	TGCGCCAGCAGCCAAGATGGTAGCTACACCGGGGAGCTGTTTTTT	CASSQDGSYTGELFF
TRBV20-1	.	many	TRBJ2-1	TGCAGTGCTAGAGATTTCCGCGGGGCCTCCTACAATGAGCAGTTCTTC	CSARDFRGASYNEQFF
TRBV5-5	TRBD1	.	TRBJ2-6	TGTGCCAGCAGCATGACAGGGGGCTCTGGGGCCAACGTCCTGACTTTC	CASSMTGGSGANVLTF
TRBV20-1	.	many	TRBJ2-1	TGCAGTGCCCCACTTTCGGGGAAAAATGAGCAGTTCTTC	CSAPLSGKNEQFF
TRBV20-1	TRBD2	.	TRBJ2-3	TGCAGTGCTAGAGATCCGCCTAGCGGAGGAAGCACAGATACGCAGTATTTT	CSARDPPSGGSTDTQYF
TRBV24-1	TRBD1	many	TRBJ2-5	TGTGCCACCAGTGATTCTACAGGGGGCTCTGGAGAGACCCAGTACTTC	CATSDSTGGSGETQYF
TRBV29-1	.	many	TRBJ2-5	TGCAGCGTCGGGTGGCAAGAGACCCAGTACTTC	CSVGWQETQYF
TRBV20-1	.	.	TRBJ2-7	TGCAGTGCTAGGCGGACAGGGACTACCGAGCAGTACTTC	CSARRTGTTEQYF
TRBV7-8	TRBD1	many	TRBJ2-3	TGTGCCAGCAGCACTGGGACAGGAGATACGCAGTATTTT	CASSTGTGDTQYF
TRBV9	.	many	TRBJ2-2	TGTGCCAGCAGCGTATTGGCCGGGAACACCGGGGAGCTGTTTTTT	CASSVLAGNTGELFF
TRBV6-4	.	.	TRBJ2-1	TGTGCCAGCAGCCCGGCGAGGGGGAAGAGCGGGTGGAATGAGCAGTTCTTC	CASSPARGKSGWNEQFF
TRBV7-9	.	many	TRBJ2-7	TGTGCCAGCAGCTTGGGCGGTTCTCTGGAGCAGTACTTC	CASSLGGSLEQYF
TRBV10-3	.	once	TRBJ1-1	TGTGCCATCAGTCATATCGGGGGGAATGAGAACACTGAAGCTTTCTTT	CAISHIGGNENTEAFF
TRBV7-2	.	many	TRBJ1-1	TGTGCCAGCAGCCCGGGACTGATGAACACTGAAGCTTTCTTT	CASSPGLMNTEAFF
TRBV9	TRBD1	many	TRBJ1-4	TGTGCCAGCAGCGACGGGGACAGGGGACGTGGTGAAAAACTGTTTTTT	CASSDGDRGRGEKLFF
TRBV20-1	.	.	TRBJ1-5	TGCAGTGCTAAAAAAGACAGTGACAATCAGCCCCAGCATTTT	CSAKKDSDNQPQHF
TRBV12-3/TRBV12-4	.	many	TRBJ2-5	TGTGCCAGCAGTTTTCAGGGGCACCAAGAGACCCAGTACTTC	CASSFQGHQETQYF
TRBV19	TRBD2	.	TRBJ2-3	TGTGCCAGTAGTCCGGGACTAGCGGGAGGGCCGACAGATACGCAGTATTTT	CASSPGLAGGPTDTQYF
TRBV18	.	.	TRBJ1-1	TGTGCCAGCTCACCGTCCCAGAACACTGAAGCTTTCTTT	CASSPSQNTEAFF
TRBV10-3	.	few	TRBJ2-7	TGTGCCATCAGTGAGTCAGAAGGGTGGATCTCCTACGAGCAGTACTTC	CAISESEGWISYEQYF
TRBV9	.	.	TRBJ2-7	TGTGCCAGCAGCGTAGCTGGGGCGGGATCCTACGAGCAGTACTTC	CASSVAGAGSYEQYF
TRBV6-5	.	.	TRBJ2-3	TGTGCCAGCAGTTACTGGGGTCCGGCTCCCAGGGGGGGCACAGATACGCAGTATTTT	CASSYWGPAPRGGTDTQYF
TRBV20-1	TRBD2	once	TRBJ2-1	TGCAGTGCTTTAGGACTAGCGGACTACAATGAGCAGTTCTTC	CSALGLADYNEQFF
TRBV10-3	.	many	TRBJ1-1	TGTGCCATCAGTAGGGAAGGGGGGAACACTGAAGCTTTCTTT	CAISREGGNTEAFF
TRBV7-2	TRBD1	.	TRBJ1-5	TGTGCCAGCAGCTTAGAGGGACAGGAGGGCAATCAGCCCCAGCATTTT	CASSLEGQEGNQPQHF
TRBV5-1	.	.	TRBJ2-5	TGCGCCAGCAGCTTGCGAGTAGCTGATGAGACCCAGTACTTC	CASSLRVADETQYF
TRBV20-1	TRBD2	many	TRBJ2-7	TGCAGTGCGACCGCTAGCGGGAAGGGGTACGAGCAGTACTTC	CSATASGKGYEQYF
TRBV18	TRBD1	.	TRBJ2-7	TGTGCCAGCTCACCACGCCGGGACAGGGGGCAGGAAGAGCAGTACTTC	CASSPRRDRGQEEQYF
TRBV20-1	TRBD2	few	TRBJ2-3	TGCAGTGCTAGTCTAGCGGGCGGAGATACGCAGTATTTT	CSASLAGGDTQYF
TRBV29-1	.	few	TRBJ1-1	TGCAGCGTTGATCGGCAGCCGAACACTGAAGCTTTCTTT	CSVDRQPNTEAFF
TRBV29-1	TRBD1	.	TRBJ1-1	TGCAGCGTTATAACCGGGACAGGCCACACTGAAGCTTTCTTT	CSVITGTGHTEAFF
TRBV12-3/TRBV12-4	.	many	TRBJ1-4	TGTGCCAGCACCCCCGGGGGCAGGACAACTAATGAAAAACTGTTTTTT	CASTPGGRTTNEKLFF
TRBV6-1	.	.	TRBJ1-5	TGTGCCAGCAGTGCGGACGGCAATCAGCCCCAGCATTTT	CASSADGNQPQHF
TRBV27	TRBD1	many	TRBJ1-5	TGTGCCAGCAGTTTATCATGGACAGGGGGAAATCAGCCCCAGCATTTT	CASSLSWTGGNQPQHF
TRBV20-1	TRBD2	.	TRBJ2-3	TGCAGTGTTGGACTAGCAGGGGCAGATACGCAGTATTTT	CSVGLAGADTQYF
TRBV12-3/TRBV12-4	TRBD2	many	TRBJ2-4	TGTGCCAGCAGTCGGGGGAGGGCCGATACCAAAAACATTCAGTACTTC	CASSRGRADTKNIQYF
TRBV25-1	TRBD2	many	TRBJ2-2	TGTGCCAGCAGTGAGTCCAGCGGGAGGGCCAGGACCGGGGAGCTGTTTTTT	CASSESSGRARTGELFF
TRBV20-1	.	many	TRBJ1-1	TGCAGTGCTAGAATTTCGGCCAGGGGAGTGAACACTGAAGCTTTCTTT	CSARISARGVNTEAFF
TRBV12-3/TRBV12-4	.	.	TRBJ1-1	TGTGCCAGCAGTTTAGCGCTCGGCAGGGTGATTGAAGCTTTCTTT	CASSLALGRVIEAFF
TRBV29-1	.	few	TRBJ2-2	TGCAGCTCAATGGACTCGACCGGGGAGCTGTTTTTT	CSSMDSTGELFF
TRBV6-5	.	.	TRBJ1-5	TGTGCCAGCAGTTACTCGAAAGGGGTCCAGGGGCAGGGTCAGCCCCAGCATTTT	CASSYSKGVQGQGQPQHF